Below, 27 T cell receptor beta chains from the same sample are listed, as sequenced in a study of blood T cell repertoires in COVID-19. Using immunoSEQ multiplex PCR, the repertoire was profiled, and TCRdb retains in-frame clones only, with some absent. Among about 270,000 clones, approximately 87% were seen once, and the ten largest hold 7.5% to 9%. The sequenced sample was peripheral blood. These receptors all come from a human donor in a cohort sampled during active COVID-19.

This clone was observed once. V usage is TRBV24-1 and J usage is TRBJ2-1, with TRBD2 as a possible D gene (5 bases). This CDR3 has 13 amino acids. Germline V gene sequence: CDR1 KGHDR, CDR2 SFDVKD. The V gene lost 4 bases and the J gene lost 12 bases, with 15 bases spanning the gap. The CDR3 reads CATSDSYFRGQFF. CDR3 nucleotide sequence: TGTGCCACCAGTGACTCGTATTTTCGGGGGCAGTTCTTC.

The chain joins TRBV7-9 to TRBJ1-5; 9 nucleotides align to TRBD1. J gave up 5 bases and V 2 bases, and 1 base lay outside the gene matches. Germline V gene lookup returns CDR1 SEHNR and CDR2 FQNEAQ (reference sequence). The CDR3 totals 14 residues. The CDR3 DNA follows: TGTGCCAGCAGCTTAACAGGGGGCGATCAGCCCCAGCATTTT. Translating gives CASSLTGGDQPQHF.

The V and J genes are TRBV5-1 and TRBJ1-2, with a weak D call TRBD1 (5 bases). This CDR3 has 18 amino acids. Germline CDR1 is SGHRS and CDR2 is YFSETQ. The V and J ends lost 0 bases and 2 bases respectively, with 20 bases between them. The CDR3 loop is CASSLAPTSRQPNYGYTF. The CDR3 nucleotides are TGCGCCAGCAGCTTGGCTCCCACGTCGAGACAGCCAAACTATGGCTACACCTTC.

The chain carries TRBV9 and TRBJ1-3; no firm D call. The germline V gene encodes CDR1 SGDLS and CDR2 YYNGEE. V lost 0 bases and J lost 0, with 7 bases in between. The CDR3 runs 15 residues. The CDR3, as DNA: TGTGCCAGCAGCGTAGACTCCTACTCTGGAAACACCATATATTTT. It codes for CASSVDSYSGNTIYF.

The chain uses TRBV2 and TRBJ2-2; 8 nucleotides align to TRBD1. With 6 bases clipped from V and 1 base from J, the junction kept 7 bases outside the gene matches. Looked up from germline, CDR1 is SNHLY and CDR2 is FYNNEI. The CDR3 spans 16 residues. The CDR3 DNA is TGTGCCAGCAGAAGAACCGGGACAGGGAACACCGGGGAGCTGTTTTTT. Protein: CASRRTGTGNTGELFF.

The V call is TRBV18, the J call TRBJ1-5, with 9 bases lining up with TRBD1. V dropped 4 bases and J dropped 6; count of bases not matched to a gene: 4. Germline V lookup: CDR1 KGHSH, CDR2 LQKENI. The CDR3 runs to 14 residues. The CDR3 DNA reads TGTGCCAGCTCACTACAGGGGGCCAGTCAGCCCCAGCATTTT. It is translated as CASSLQGASQPQHF. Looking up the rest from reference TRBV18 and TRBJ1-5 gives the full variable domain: NAGVMQNPRHLVRRRGQEARLRCSPMKGHSHVYWYRQLPEEGLKFMVYLQKENIIDESGMPKERFSAEFPKEGPSILRIQQVVRGDSAAYFCASSLQGASQPQHFGDGTRLSIL.

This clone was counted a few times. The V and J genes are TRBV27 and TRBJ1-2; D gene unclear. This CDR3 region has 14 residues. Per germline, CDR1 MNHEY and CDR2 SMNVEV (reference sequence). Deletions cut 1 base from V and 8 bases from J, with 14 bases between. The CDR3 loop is CASSLFGSAGGYTF. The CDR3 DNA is TGTGCCAGCAGTTTATTCGGGTCGGCGGGAGGCTACACCTTC.

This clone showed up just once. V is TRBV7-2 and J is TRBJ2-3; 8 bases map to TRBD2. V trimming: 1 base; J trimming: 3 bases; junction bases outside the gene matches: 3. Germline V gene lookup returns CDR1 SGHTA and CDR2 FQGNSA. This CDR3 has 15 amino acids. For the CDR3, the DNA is TGTGCCAGCAGCTTAGGCGGGGGGACGACAGATACGCAGTATTTT. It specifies CASSLGGGTTDTQYF.

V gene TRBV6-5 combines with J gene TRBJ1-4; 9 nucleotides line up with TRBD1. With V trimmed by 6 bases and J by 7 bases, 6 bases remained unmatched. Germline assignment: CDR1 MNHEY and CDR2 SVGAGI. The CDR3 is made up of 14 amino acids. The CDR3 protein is CASRDRGGGEKLFF. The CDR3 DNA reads TGTGCCAGCAGGGACAGGGGCGGGGGTGAAAAACTGTTTTTT.

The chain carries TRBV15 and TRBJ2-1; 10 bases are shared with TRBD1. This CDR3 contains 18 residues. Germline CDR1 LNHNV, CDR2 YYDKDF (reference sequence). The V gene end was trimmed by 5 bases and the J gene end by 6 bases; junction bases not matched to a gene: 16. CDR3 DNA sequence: TGTGCCACCAGCTCTATCCAGCCCGGGACAGGGGTGCGCAATGAGCAGTTCTTC. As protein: CATSSIQPGTGVRNEQFF.

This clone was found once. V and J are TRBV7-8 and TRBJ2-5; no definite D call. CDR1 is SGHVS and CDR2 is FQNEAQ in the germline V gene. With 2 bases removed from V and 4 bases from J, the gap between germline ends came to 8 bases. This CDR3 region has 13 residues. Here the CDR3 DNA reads TGTGCCAGCAGCTTACCCAGAATAGAGACCCAGTACTTC. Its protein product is CASSLPRIETQYF. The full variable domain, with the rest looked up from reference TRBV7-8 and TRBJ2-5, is GAGVSQSPRYKVAKRGQDVALRCDPISGHVSLFWYQQALGQGPEFLTYFQNEAQLDKSGLPSDRFFAERPEGSVSTLKIQRTQQEDSAVYLCASSLPRIETQYFGPGTRLLVL.

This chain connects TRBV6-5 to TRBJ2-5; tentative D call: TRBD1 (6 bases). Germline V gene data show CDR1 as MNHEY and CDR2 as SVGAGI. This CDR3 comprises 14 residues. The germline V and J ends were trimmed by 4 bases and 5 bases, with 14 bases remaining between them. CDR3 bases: TGTGCCAGCAGTTCTTCTCGGACAGCTGAGACCCAGTACTTC. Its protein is CASSSSRTAETQYF.

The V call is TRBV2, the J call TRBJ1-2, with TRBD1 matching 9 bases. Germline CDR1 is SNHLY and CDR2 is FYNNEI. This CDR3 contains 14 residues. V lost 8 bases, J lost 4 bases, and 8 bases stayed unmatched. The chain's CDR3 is CASRLGQGGYGYTF. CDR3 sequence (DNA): TGTGCCAGCCGACTGGGACAGGGCGGCTATGGCTACACCTTC.

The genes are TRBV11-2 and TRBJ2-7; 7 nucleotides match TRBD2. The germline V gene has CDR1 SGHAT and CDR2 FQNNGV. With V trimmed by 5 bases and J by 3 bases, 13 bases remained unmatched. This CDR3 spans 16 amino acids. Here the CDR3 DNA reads TGTGCCAGCAGCCGGAGGGGACGGGAGGCTTTCTACGAGCAGTACTTC. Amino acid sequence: CASSRRGREAFYEQYF.

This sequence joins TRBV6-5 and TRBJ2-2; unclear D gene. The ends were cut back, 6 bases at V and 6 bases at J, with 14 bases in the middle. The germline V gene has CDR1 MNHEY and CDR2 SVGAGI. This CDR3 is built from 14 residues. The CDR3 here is CASSPEEAPGELFF. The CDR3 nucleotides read TGTGCCAGCAGCCCCGAAGAGGCGCCCGGGGAGCTGTTTTTT.

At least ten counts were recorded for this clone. The CDR3 nucleotides read TGTGCCAGCAGCTTAACGGAAGGGAGGGAAGGCTACACCTTC. It is translated as CASSLTEGREGYTF. This rearrangement joins TRBV7-8 to TRBJ1-2, with D uncertain. Germline CDR1 is SGHVS and CDR2 is FQNEAQ. The CDR3 consists of 14 residues. The V and J ends lost 2 bases and 8 bases respectively, with 15 bases between them.

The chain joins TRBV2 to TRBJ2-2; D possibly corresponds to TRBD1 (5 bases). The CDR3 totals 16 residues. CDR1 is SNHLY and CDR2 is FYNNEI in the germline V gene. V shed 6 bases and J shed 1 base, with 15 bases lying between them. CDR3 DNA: TGTGCCAGCAGGAAGGACATGGCACTGAACACCGGGGAGCTGTTTTTT. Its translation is CASRKDMALNTGELFF.

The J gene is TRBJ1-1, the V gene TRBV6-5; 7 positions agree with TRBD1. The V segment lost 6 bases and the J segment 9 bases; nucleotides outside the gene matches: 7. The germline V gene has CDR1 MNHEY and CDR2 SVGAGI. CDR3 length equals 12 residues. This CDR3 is CASRLTGAKAFF. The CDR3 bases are TGTGCCAGCAGACTTACAGGGGCGAAAGCTTTCTTT.

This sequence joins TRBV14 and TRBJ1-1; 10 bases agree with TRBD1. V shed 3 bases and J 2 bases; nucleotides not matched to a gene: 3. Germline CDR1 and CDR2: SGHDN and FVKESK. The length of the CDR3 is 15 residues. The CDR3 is CASSQLTGGNTEAFF. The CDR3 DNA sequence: TGTGCCAGCAGCCAGTTGACAGGGGGCAACACTGAAGCTTTCTTT. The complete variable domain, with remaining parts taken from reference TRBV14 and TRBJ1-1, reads EAGVTQFPSHSVIEKGQTVTLRCDPISGHDNLYWYRRVMGKEIKFLLHFVKESKQDESGMPNNRFLAERTGGTYSTLKVQPAELEDSGVYFCASSQLTGGNTEAFFGQGTRLTVV.

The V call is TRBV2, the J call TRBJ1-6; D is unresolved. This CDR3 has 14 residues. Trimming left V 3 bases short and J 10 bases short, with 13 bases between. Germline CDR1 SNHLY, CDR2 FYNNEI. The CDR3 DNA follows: TGTGCCAGCAGTGAGGTCCTTCTAAACTCACCCCTCCACTTT. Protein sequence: CASSEVLLNSPLHF.

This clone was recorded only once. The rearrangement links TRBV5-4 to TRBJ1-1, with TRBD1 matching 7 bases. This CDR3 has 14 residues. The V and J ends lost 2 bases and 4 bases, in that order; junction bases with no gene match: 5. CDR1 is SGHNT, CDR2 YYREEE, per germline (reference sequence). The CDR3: CASSFPGQLTEAFF. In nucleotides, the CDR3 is TGTGCCAGCAGCTTTCCGGGACAGCTCACTGAAGCTTTCTTT.

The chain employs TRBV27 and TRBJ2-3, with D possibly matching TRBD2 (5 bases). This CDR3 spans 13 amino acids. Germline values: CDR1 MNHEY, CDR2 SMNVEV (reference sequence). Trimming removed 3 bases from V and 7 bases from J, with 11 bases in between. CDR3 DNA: TGTGCCAGCAGTTTGACTAATAAGCATACGCAGTATTTT. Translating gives CASSLTNKHTQYF.

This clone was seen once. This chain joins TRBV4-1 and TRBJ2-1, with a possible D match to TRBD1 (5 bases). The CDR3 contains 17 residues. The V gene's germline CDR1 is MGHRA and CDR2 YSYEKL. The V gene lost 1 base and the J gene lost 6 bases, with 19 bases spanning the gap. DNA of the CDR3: TGCGCCAGCAGCCAAGTAATAGGGGCCATCTTAGCCAATGAGCAGTTCTTC. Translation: CASSQVIGAILANEQFF.

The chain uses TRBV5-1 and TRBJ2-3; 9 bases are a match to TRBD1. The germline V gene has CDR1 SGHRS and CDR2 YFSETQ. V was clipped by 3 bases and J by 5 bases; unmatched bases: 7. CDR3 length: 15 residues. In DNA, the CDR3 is TGCGCCAGCAGCTCACGACAGGGGGGAAAAGATACGCAGTATTTT. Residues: CASSSRQGGKDTQYF. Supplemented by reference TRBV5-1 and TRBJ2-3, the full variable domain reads KAGVTQTPRYLIKTRGQQVTLSCSPISGHRSVSWYQQTPGQGLQFLFEYFSETQRNKGNFPGRFSGRQFSNSRSEMNVSTLELGDSALYLCASSSRQGGKDTQYFGPGTRLTVL.

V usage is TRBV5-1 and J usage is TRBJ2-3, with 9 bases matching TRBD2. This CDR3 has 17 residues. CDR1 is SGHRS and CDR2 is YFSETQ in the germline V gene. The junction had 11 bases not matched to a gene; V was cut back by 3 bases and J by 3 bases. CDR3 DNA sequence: TGCGCCAGCAGCTCCTCTCCTTCGACTAGCGGAACAGATACGCAGTATTTT. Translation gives CASSSSPSTSGTDTQYF.

The CDR3 coding sequence is TGTGCCACTCACGAGGCGGCTAGCGGGGTAGGCGAGCAGTACTTC. Its protein is CATHEAASGVGEQYF. The rearrangement links TRBV19 to TRBJ2-7, with 9 positions matching TRBD2. Germline CDR1 and CDR2: LNHDA and SQIVND (reference sequence). V dropped 10 bases and J dropped 6; count of bases not matched to a gene: 16. This CDR3 comprises 15 residues.

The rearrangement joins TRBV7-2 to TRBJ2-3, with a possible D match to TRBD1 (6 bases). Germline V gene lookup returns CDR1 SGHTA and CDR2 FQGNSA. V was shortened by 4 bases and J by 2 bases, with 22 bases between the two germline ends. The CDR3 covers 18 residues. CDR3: CASSSSRGLLPPTDTQYF. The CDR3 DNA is TGTGCCAGCAGCTCCTCCAGGGGCCTGCTGCCCCCCACAGATACGCAGTATTTT.